The T cell receptor (beta chain) described here comes from a study of PD-1 blockade in classical Hodgkin lymphoma. Produced via immunoSEQ multiplex PCR; TCRdb's table is partial and in-frame only. This table holds 30,000 to 40,000 clones, just over 75% found once. Brentuximab vedotin exposure varied among the patients, all of whom had relapsed after autologous stem cell transplantation. Germline V CDR1 and CDR2: LGHNA, YNFKEQ. The length of the CDR3 is 13 residues. V shed 3 bases and J shed 7 bases, with 10 bases lying between them. V usage is TRBV4-2 and J usage is TRBJ2-1; maybe TRBD2 (5 bases). This sequence originates from a human donor with classical Hodgkin lymphoma. The source material was peripheral blood mononuclear cells (PBMCs), sampled before the second cycle of nivolumab. This CDR3 is CASSQQRINEQFF. The CDR3 coding sequence is TGTGCCAGCAGCCAGCAGCGGATAAATGAGCAGTTCTTC.